The T cell receptor beta chain described here comes from a study of T-cell memory formation after mild COVID-19. General study results and limits: CD4+ clones that contracted lay mainly in CM and EM; CD8+ ones lay in EMRA.

TCRdb used MiXCR to reprocess the 5' RACE reads, holding one entry per CDR3 protein. The table records roughly 310,000 distinct CDR3 sequences, around 15% of them present only once. This clonotype was detected only a few times. The antigen remains undetermined. Trimming at V came to 3 bases and at J to 5 bases, leaving 13 bases not matched to a gene. The CDR3 totals 16 residues. Germline assignment: CDR1 DFQATT and CDR2 SNEGSKA (reference sequence). V usage is TRBV20-1 and J usage is TRBJ2-5; TRBD2 aligns across 9 bases. The source of this sequence is a man aged 18-30 years who had mild COVID-19 (a few samples of this study predate the infection). Cell type and time point are not known. Sequencing was done on a sample of PBMCs or a T cell subset sorted from them (not recorded which). This chain's CDR3 is CSASSPRTSGPETQYF. In nucleotides, the CDR3 is TGCAGTGCTAGTAGCCCCCGTACTAGCGGGCCCGAGACCCAGTACTTC.